This TCR beta chain was profiled in a study of shared clonotypes between healthy human individuals. Study observations and caveats: Memory subsets generally showed lower estimated richness than naive subsets.

Remarks on this clone: Its target is not known.

The protocol was immunoSEQ multiplex PCR, while the TCRdb copy is restricted to in-frame clones and leaves out a portion. The sample contains 730,000 or so clones, 72% of which appear only once. Input material: memory CD4+ T cells sorted from blood. The subset was: CD45RA-negative fraction. The receptor was isolated from a woman aged 25 to 39 in good health.

CDR3 nucleotide sequence: TGCGCCAGCAGCCCCTCGACTAGCGGGTACGAGCAGTACTTC. Protein sequence: CASSPSTSGYEQYF. The rearrangement uses TRBV5-1 and TRBJ2-7; 10 nucleotides line up with TRBD2. Germline trimming cut 4 bases from V and 4 bases from J; bases unmatched to any gene: 5. The CDR3 has 14 residues. Germline V gene data show CDR1 as SGHRS and CDR2 as YFSETQ. Full variable domain (rest looked up from reference TRBV5-1 and TRBJ2-7): KAGVTQTPRYLIKTRGQQVTLSCSPISGHRSVSWYQQTPGQGLQFLFEYFSETQRNKGNFPGRFSGRQFSNSRSEMNVSTLELGDSALYLCASSPSTSGYEQYFGPGTRLTVT.